This TCR beta chain was documented in a study of beta chain features in type 1 diabetes. The study, taken as a whole, reports: Among patients with Type 1 diabetes, TCRB CDR3s were moderately but significantly shorter in every one of the four CD4+ subsets. A closer apparent resemblance between naive, central memory and Treg TCRB repertoires was seen in patients than in healthy donors.

Trimming cost V 5 bases and J 6 bases, with 7 bases left between them. Germline V CDR1 and CDR2: LNHDA, SQIVND (reference sequence). There are 12 residues in the CDR3. Concerning this clone: As yet, its antigen is unknown.

As every portion of the isolated RNA was reverse transcribed, the sequencing read expressed TCRB transcripts. Sequenced by immunoSEQ multiplex PCR; TCRdb stores in-frame clones only, minus some. The repertoire holds almost 350,000 clones, with about a tenth as singletons. The source material was central memory CD4+ T cells from blood. J is TRBJ2-2 and V is TRBV19; maybe TRBD2 (5 bases). The receptor was derived from a man aged 25-45 years with type 1 diabetes. The CDR3 protein is CASSLEAGELFF. DNA for the CDR3: TGTGCCAGTAGTTTGGAGGCCGGGGAGCTGTTTTTT.